This TCR beta chain was captured in a study of spatial heterogeneity in lung cancer. Study context: The library had UMIs, and each TCR and UMI pair averaged more than ten raw reads.

Regarding the study as a whole: Ubiquitous expanded tumor TCRs were observed in blood more at resection than follow-up.

Time point specified: sample taken at primary tumor resection. Sequencing covered unsorted whole RNA taken from tumor, nontumor lung or frozen PBMC. The donor population consisted of 72 patients with untreated, early-stage non-small cell lung cancer. On this clonotype itself: Its cognate antigen is unknown.

Germline V CDR1 and CDR2: SGHTA, FQGNSA. J lost 12 bases, V lost 5 bases, and 8 bases had no gene match. The CDR3 length is 14 residues. Every individual TCR cDNA molecule carried its own unique molecular identifier, which allowed correction of PCR and sequencing errors. In TCRdb, the 5' RACE reads were re-called with MiXCR into one record per CDR3 protein. The repertoire includes roughly 39,000 distinct CDR3 sequences, 6.5% to 9% of them detected once, and 25% to 35% sits in the top ten. The clonotype was recovered from a male donor with early-stage non-small cell lung cancer. Material: PBMCs, obtained at surgery. The gene calls are TRBV7-2 and TRBJ2-1; 12 bases are shared with TRBD2. The CDR3 region has the DNA TGTGCCAGCAGCACAAAGGGACTAGCGGGTGTGCAGTTCTTC. This sequence encodes CASSTKGLAGVQFF.